This T cell receptor beta chain was found in a study of CD8+CD57+ T cells in acquired aplastic anemia. The overall study: Sorted CD4+ and CD8+ cell DNA averaged about 3 ug. Mean read depth for CD4+ cells from healthy donors was approximately 10 million.

Note on this clonotype: A much larger clone lies one base from this, so it may be a read error.

TCR beta VDJ and CDR3 profiling used genomic DNA as template. MiXCR, run by TCRdb on the reads, gives a single entry per CDR3 protein. The sample comprises about 220,000 distinct CDR3 sequences, approximately 35% of which are singletons, and approximately 1.2% rests with the top ten. Trimming pared 0 bases from V and 3 bases from J, leaving 10 bases between. The germline CDR1 and CDR2 sequences are SGHTS and YDEGEE. The CDR3 consists of 15 residues. The J gene is TRBJ1-5, the V gene TRBV5-8; weak D call: TRBD1 (5 bases). The sequencing input was sorted CD4+, CD8+, or CD8+CD57+ T cells (not recorded which) from PBMCs. The sequence was obtained from a human donor in good health, serving as a control. The CDR3 here is CASSLGQKSNQPQHF. The CDR3 DNA is TGTGCCAGCAGCTTGGGACAGAAATCCAATCAGCCCCAGCATTTT.